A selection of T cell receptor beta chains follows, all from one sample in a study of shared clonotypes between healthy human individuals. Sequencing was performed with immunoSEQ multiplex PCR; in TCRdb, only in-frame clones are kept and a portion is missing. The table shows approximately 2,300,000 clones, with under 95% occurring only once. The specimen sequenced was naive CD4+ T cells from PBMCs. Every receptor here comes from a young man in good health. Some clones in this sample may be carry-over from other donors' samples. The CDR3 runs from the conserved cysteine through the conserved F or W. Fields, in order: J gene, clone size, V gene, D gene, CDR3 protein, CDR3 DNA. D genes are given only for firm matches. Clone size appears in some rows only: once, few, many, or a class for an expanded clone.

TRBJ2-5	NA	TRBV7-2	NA	CASAGGGPKTQYF	TGTGCCAGTGCTGGCGGGGGCCCGAAGACCCAGTACTTC
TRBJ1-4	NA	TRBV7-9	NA	CASSGPGGKLFF	TGTGCCAGCTCCGGGCCCGGCGGAAAACTGTTTTTT
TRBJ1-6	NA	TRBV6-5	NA	CASSYSGSRERPLHF	TGTGCCAGCAGTTACTCGGGGTCACGGGAGAGGCCCCTCCACTTT
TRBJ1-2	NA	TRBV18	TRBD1	CASSPGQGSESPGYTF	TGTGCCAGCTCACCCGGACAGGGGTCCGAGTCGCCTGGCTACACCTTC
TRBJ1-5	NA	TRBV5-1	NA	CASSLGGRDNQPQHF	TGCGCCAGCAGCTTGGGAGGCAGGGACAATCAGCCCCAGCATTTT
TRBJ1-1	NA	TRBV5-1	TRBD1	CASSLDQGDTEAFF	TGCGCCAGCAGCTTGGATCAGGGGGACACTGAAGCTTTCTTT
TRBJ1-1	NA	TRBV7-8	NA	CASSLVGQSEAFF	TGTGCCAGCAGCTTAGTAGGGCAGTCTGAAGCTTTCTTT
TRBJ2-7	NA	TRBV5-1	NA	CASSLRTGPPVLYEQYF	TGCGCCAGCAGCCTGCGGACGGGGCCTCCCGTTCTCTACGAGCAGTACTTC
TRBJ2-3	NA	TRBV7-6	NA	CASSLGLTDTQYF	TGTGCCAGCAGCTTAGGACTCACAGATACGCAGTATTTT
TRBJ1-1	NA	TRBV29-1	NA	CSVGRNTEAFF	TGCAGCGTTGGACGGAACACTGAAGCTTTCTTT
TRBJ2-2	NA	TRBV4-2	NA	CASSQGLVEAGELFF	TGTGCCAGCAGCCAAGGGCTTGTCGAGGCCGGGGAGCTGTTTTTT
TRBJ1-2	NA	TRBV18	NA	CASSPPEPGATEGYTF	TGTGCCAGCTCACCTCCGGAACCGGGAGCCACTGAGGGCTACACCTTC
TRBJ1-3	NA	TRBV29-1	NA	CSVEDSTIYF	TGCAGCGTTGAAGATTCCACCATATATTTT
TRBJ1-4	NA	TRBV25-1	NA	CASSDYNGNEKLFF	TGTGCCAGCAGTGATTATAATGGTAATGAAAAACTGTTTTTT
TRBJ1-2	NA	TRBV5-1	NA	CASSLSVGARGYTF	TGCGCCAGCAGCTTGTCCGTAGGGGCGAGGGGCTACACCTTC
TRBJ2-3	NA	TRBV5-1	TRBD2	CASSFAMLADLSTDTQYF	TGCGCCAGCAGCTTTGCTATGCTAGCGGACCTTAGCACAGATACGCAGTATTTT
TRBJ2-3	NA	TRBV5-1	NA	CASSLELPEDTQYF	TGCGCCAGCAGCTTGGAATTGCCCGAAGATACGCAGTATTTT
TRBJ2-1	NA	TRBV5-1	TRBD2	CASSPSGTSGRNYNEQFF	TGCGCCAGCAGCCCCTCCGGGACTAGCGGGAGAAACTACAATGAGCAGTTCTTC
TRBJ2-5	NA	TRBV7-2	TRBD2	CASSPRTSKETQYF	TGTGCCAGCAGCCCTCGGACTAGCAAAGAGACCCAGTACTTC
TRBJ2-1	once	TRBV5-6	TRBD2	CASSPMTSGGSYNEQFF	TGTGCCAGCAGCCCCATGACTAGCGGAGGCTCCTACAATGAGCAGTTCTTC
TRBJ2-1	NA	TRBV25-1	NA	CASSESGRRGNEQFF	TGTGCCAGCAGTGAATCGGGGCGAAGGGGCAATGAGCAGTTCTTC
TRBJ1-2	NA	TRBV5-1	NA	CATTTVPGQYYGYTF	TGCGCCACCACGACGGTCCCGGGACAATACTATGGCTACACCTTC
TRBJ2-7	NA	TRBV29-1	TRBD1	CSVEDRGTGGLDYEQYF	TGCAGCGTTGAAGATCGAGGAACAGGGGGCTTAGACTACGAGCAGTACTTC
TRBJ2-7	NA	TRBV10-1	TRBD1	CASSDPGTGGEQYF	TGCGCCAGCAGTGACCCCGGGACAGGGGGCGAGCAGTACTTC
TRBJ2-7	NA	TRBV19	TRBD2	CASSRRGGIGYEQYF	TGTGCCAGTAGTCGCCGGGGGGGTATTGGCTACGAGCAGTACTTC
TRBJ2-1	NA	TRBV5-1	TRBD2	CASSFLPGLAGVNEQFF	TGCGCCAGCAGCTTCCTTCCGGGACTAGCGGGAGTGAATGAGCAGTTCTTC
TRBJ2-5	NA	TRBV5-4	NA	CASSLGTRETGETQYF	TGTGCCAGCAGCTTGGGTACGAGGGAGACGGGGGAAACCCAGTACTTC
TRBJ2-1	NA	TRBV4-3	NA	CASSQYGVNHNEQFF	TGCGCCAGCAGCCAGTATGGTGTTAATCACAATGAGCAGTTCTTC
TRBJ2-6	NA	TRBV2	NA	CASGEGFSGANVLTF	TGTGCCAGCGGAGAGGGTTTTTCTGGGGCCAACGTCCTGACTTTC
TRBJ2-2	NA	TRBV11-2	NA	CASRLEGITGELFF	TGTGCCAGCAGACTGGAAGGGATCACCGGGGAGCTGTTTTTT
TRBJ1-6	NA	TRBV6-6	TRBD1	CASSPGQGNSPLHF	TGTGCCAGCAGCCCGGGACAGGGGAATTCACCCCTCCACTTT
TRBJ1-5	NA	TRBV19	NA	CASSLDNLYNQPQHF	TGTGCCAGTAGTTTGGACAACCTATATAATCAGCCCCAGCATTTT
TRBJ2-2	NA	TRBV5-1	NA	CASSLDVSVGELFF	TGCGCCAGCAGCTTGGACGTTAGCGTGGGGGAGCTGTTTTTT
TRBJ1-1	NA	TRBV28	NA	CASSLDRTNTEAFF	TGTGCCAGCAGTTTAGACAGGACGAACACTGAAGCTTTCTTT
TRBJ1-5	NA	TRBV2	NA	CASTQGGGNQPQHF	TGTGCCAGCACCCAAGGGGGGGGCAATCAGCCCCAGCATTTT
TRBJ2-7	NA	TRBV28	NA	CASSLSAGAYEQYF	TGTGCCAGCAGTTTATCAGCGGGCGCCTACGAGCAGTACTTC
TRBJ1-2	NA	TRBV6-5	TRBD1	CASSYEQGARGYTF	TGTGCCAGCAGTTACGAACAGGGGGCGCGGGGCTACACCTTC
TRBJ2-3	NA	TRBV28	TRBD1	CASSPRDRDFSTQYF	TGTGCCAGCAGTCCCCGCGACAGGGATTTTTCTACGCAGTATTTT
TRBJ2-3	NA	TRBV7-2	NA	CASSLPGMRSTDTQYF	TGTGCCAGCAGCTTACCAGGGATGAGATCTACAGATACGCAGTATTTT
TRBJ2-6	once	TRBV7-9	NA	CASSATKPGANVLTF	TGTGCCAGCAGCGCGACTAAACCTGGGGCCAACGTCCTGACTTTC
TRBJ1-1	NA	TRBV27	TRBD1	CATRGTLTWEAFF	TGTGCCACCAGGGGGACCCTAACATGGGAAGCTTTCTTT